The rows below give T cell receptor beta chains drawn from one sample of a study. Each CDR3 protein is one row after TCRdb ran MiXCR on the reads. This sample carries roughly 15,000 distinct CDR3 sequences, 30% to 45% of them seen once, and the ten largest clones take roughly 16%. The specimen sequenced was blood. All receptors derive from a human donor. CDR3s include the opening cysteine and the closing phenylalanine or tryptophan. The D gene is left open where the match is weak. The size entry is marked missing in some rows and otherwise reads once, few, many or a size class.

v_call: TRBV4-3; j_call: TRBJ2-3; d_call: TRBD2; clone_size: few; cdr3_nt: TGCGCCAGCAGCCGGGGACTAGCGGGGGCCTGGAGCACAGATACACAGTATTTT; cdr3_aa: CASSRGLAGAWSTDTQYF
v_call: TRBV4-3; j_call: TRBJ2-5; d_call: TRBD2; clone_size: many; cdr3_nt: TGCGCCAGCAGCCGGTTACTAGCGGAAAGCCAAGAGACCCAGTACTTC; cdr3_aa: CASSRLLAESQETQYF
v_call: TRBV28; j_call: TRBJ1-5; d_call: NA; clone_size: many; cdr3_nt: TGTGCCAGCACAGTTGGGGGGCCGGGTCAGCCCCAGCATTTT; cdr3_aa: CASTVGGPGQPQHF
v_call: TRBV18; j_call: TRBJ1-1; d_call: NA; clone_size: NA; cdr3_nt: TGTGCCAGCTCAGACTACATTTGGGGCACTGAAGCTTTCTTT; cdr3_aa: CASSDYIWGTEAFF
v_call: TRBV18; j_call: TRBJ2-1; d_call: NA; clone_size: many; cdr3_nt: TGTGCCAGCTCACCGGGAGAGGGGAGAGGTGAGCAGTTCTTC; cdr3_aa: CASSPGEGRGEQFF
v_call: TRBV6-2/TRBV6-3; j_call: TRBJ2-2; d_call: TRBD2; clone_size: NA; cdr3_nt: TGTGCCAGCAGTTATACGAGGGAGGGCGGGAATGAGCTGTTTTTT; cdr3_aa: CASSYTREGGNELFF
v_call: TRBV4-3; j_call: TRBJ2-1; d_call: TRBD2; clone_size: many; cdr3_nt: TGCGCCAGCAGCCAAGAGAGAGCGGGATACAATGAGCAGTTCTTC; cdr3_aa: CASSQERAGYNEQFF
v_call: TRBV4-3; j_call: TRBJ2-3; d_call: NA; clone_size: medium-sized; cdr3_nt: TGCGCCAGCAGCCAAGTCTGGAAAAGGACAGATACGCAGTATTTT; cdr3_aa: CASSQVWKRTDTQYF
v_call: TRBV20-1; j_call: TRBJ2-1; d_call: NA; clone_size: many; cdr3_nt: TGCAGTGCTTGGGGTCAGGAATCGTACAATGAGCAGTTCTTC; cdr3_aa: CSAWGQESYNEQFF
v_call: TRBV4-3; j_call: TRBJ1-4; d_call: NA; clone_size: many; cdr3_nt: TGCGCCAGCAGCCAAGAGGGGACGGAAAAACTGTTTTTT; cdr3_aa: CASSQEGTEKLFF
v_call: TRBV4-3; j_call: TRBJ1-4; d_call: NA; clone_size: few; cdr3_nt: TGCGCCAGCAGCCCCTCCAGAGCATACGAAAAACTGTTTTTT; cdr3_aa: CASSPSRAYEKLFF
v_call: TRBV4-3; j_call: TRBJ1-1; d_call: NA; clone_size: many; cdr3_nt: TGCGCCAGCAGCCAAGAACGGATTACTGAAGCTTTCTTT; cdr3_aa: CASSQERITEAFF
v_call: TRBV6-1; j_call: TRBJ2-1; d_call: NA; clone_size: medium-sized; cdr3_nt: TGTGCCAGCAGTGCCTCTAGGGGATACAATGAGCAGTTCTTC; cdr3_aa: CASSASRGYNEQFF
v_call: TRBV4-3; j_call: TRBJ1-2; d_call: TRBD1; clone_size: many; cdr3_nt: TGCGCCAGCAGCCAAGGCGACAGGGCTTACTATGGCTACACCTTC; cdr3_aa: CASSQGDRAYYGYTF
v_call: TRBV7-3; j_call: TRBJ2-1; d_call: TRBD2; clone_size: NA; cdr3_nt: TGTGCCAGCAGCTCATCGTCAGCGGGAAACAATGAGCAGTTCTTC; cdr3_aa: CASSSSSAGNNEQFF
v_call: TRBV30; j_call: TRBJ1-1; d_call: NA; clone_size: many; cdr3_nt: TGTGCCTGGACTCAAGATCGGACAGTAGGTGAAGCTTTCTTT; cdr3_aa: CAWTQDRTVGEAFF
v_call: TRBV21-1; j_call: TRBJ1-1; d_call: NA; clone_size: NA; cdr3_nt: TGTGCCAGCAGAGCCGGGACAGGGGGCGCATGGGGAATTCCGCCTGAAGCTTTCTTT; cdr3_aa: CASRAGTGGAWGIPPEAFF
v_call: TRBV4-2; j_call: TRBJ2-1; d_call: NA; clone_size: few; cdr3_nt: TGTGCCAGCAGCCAAGTCGTGTATTTGGGTAACTATGAGCAGTTCTTC; cdr3_aa: CASSQVVYLGNYEQFF
v_call: TRBV20-1; j_call: TRBJ2-1; d_call: NA; clone_size: many; cdr3_nt: TGCAGTGCTAGAGATTTCCCGGGAGTAAGGGCAATAGAGCAGTTCTTC; cdr3_aa: CSARDFPGVRAIEQFF
v_call: TRBV29-1; j_call: TRBJ2-1; d_call: NA; clone_size: NA; cdr3_nt: TGCAGCGTTGAACCTCGGCACAGGTTAGGCAATCAGCCCCAGCAGTTCTTC; cdr3_aa: CSVEPRHRLGNQPQQFF
v_call: TRBV12-3/TRBV12-4; j_call: TRBJ2-3; d_call: NA; clone_size: NA; cdr3_nt: TGTGCCAGCAGTTTGGACAGTAACACAGATACGCAGTATTTT; cdr3_aa: CASSLDSNTDTQYF
v_call: TRBV18; j_call: TRBJ2-1; d_call: NA; clone_size: NA; cdr3_nt: TGTGACACCTACAATGAGCAGTTCTTC; cdr3_aa: CDTYNEQFF
v_call: TRBV4-3; j_call: TRBJ1-3; d_call: NA; clone_size: medium-sized; cdr3_nt: TGCGCCAGCAGCCAAGATCGTAGCGTAGGAAACACCATATATTTT; cdr3_aa: CASSQDRSVGNTIYF
v_call: TRBV18; j_call: TRBJ2-1; d_call: NA; clone_size: NA; cdr3_nt: TGTGCCAGCTCACCCCAACAACTTAGGGGCTACAATGAGCAGTTCTTC; cdr3_aa: CASSPQQLRGYNEQFF
v_call: TRBV19; j_call: TRBJ2-1; d_call: NA; clone_size: once; cdr3_nt: TGTGCCAGCGGCCGACCTAGAAACAATGAGCAGTTCTTC; cdr3_aa: CASGRPRNNEQFF
v_call: TRBV4-1; j_call: TRBJ2-2; d_call: NA; clone_size: NA; cdr3_nt: TGCGCCAGCAGCCAAGTGGGTGGGACCAACACCGGGGAGCTGTTTTTT; cdr3_aa: CASSQVGGTNTGELFF
v_call: TRBV6-1; j_call: TRBJ2-7; d_call: TRBD2; clone_size: NA; cdr3_nt: TGTGCCAGCAGTGAGATCCGAGCTAGCGGGCGAAACAATGAGCAGTACTTC; cdr3_aa: CASSEIRASGRNNEQYF
v_call: TRBV4-3; j_call: TRBJ2-7; d_call: NA; clone_size: many; cdr3_nt: TGCGCCAGCAGCCAAGACGAGGGGGACTACGAGCAGTACTTC; cdr3_aa: CASSQDEGDYEQYF
v_call: TRBV18; j_call: TRBJ2-2; d_call: TRBD2; clone_size: NA; cdr3_nt: TGTGCCAGCTCACCAGCTAGCGGGACGACGAACACCGGGGAGCTGTTTTTT; cdr3_aa: CASSPASGTTNTGELFF
v_call: TRBV4-3; j_call: TRBJ1-6; d_call: NA; clone_size: medium-sized; cdr3_nt: TGCGCCAGCAGCCAAGATATGGGGACCCTCCACTTT; cdr3_aa: CASSQDMGTLHF
v_call: TRBV4-3; j_call: TRBJ1-1; d_call: NA; clone_size: medium-sized; cdr3_nt: TGCGCCAGCAGCCAAGATAGCGGGAAGAACACTGAAGCTTTCTTT; cdr3_aa: CASSQDSGKNTEAFF
v_call: TRBV4-3; j_call: TRBJ2-3; d_call: TRBD1; clone_size: many; cdr3_nt: TGCGCCAGCAGCCGCCAAAGACAGGGATGGGCGGAGGATACGCAGTATTTT; cdr3_aa: CASSRQRQGWAEDTQYF
v_call: TRBV29-1; j_call: TRBJ1-1; d_call: NA; clone_size: many; cdr3_nt: TGCAGCGTTCCCGGCGCTGAAGCTTTCTTT; cdr3_aa: CSVPGAEAFF
v_call: TRBV20-1; j_call: TRBJ2-7; d_call: TRBD1; clone_size: medium-sized; cdr3_nt: TGCAGTGCTAGAGCCGGGACAGGTCATGAGGAGCAGTACTTC; cdr3_aa: CSARAGTGHEEQYF
v_call: TRBV4-3; j_call: TRBJ1-6; d_call: TRBD1; clone_size: NA; cdr3_nt: TGCGCCAGCAGCCTTTCTGGGACAGCCGCACCCCTCCACTTT; cdr3_aa: CASSLSGTAAPLHF
v_call: TRBV30; j_call: TRBJ1-6; d_call: NA; clone_size: medium-sized; cdr3_nt: TGTGCTTCGGCCTACTCCTATAATTCACCCCTCCACTTT; cdr3_aa: CASAYSYNSPLHF
v_call: TRBV29-1; j_call: TRBJ2-4; d_call: NA; clone_size: medium-sized; cdr3_nt: TGCAGCGTTGACGCCAGGGATGACATTCAGTACTTC; cdr3_aa: CSVDARDDIQYF
v_call: TRBV4-2; j_call: TRBJ2-7; d_call: NA; clone_size: many; cdr3_nt: TGTGCCAGCAGCCAAGATTACAGGAGAACCTACGAGCAGTACTTC; cdr3_aa: CASSQDYRRTYEQYF
v_call: TRBV4-3; j_call: TRBJ2-7; d_call: TRBD1; clone_size: many; cdr3_nt: TGCGCCAGCAGCCAAGAGGGACAGGGAGGAAACGAGCAGTACTTC; cdr3_aa: CASSQEGQGGNEQYF
v_call: TRBV29-1; j_call: TRBJ2-2; d_call: NA; clone_size: many; cdr3_nt: TGCAGCGTTGAGCAGGGGTATCTCGGGGAGCTGTTTTTT; cdr3_aa: CSVEQGYLGELFF
v_call: TRBV4-2; j_call: TRBJ2-5; d_call: NA; clone_size: many; cdr3_nt: TGTGCCAGCAGCCAAGGAGGAAGGGGGGAGACCCAGTACTTC; cdr3_aa: CASSQGGRGETQYF
v_call: TRBV30; j_call: TRBJ1-6; d_call: NA; clone_size: medium-sized; cdr3_nt: TGTGCCTGGAGTCCGTACAGAAATTCACCCCTCCACTTT; cdr3_aa: CAWSPYRNSPLHF
v_call: TRBV29-1; j_call: TRBJ1-1; d_call: NA; clone_size: medium-sized; cdr3_nt: TGCAGCGTTGAGGGCTCGGTGAACACTGAAGCTTTCTTT; cdr3_aa: CSVEGSVNTEAFF
v_call: TRBV29-1; j_call: TRBJ1-3; d_call: NA; clone_size: medium-sized; cdr3_nt: TGCAGCGTTGACTCGGGTGGAAACACCATATATTTT; cdr3_aa: CSVDSGGNTIYF
v_call: TRBV4-3; j_call: TRBJ2-2; d_call: NA; clone_size: many; cdr3_nt: TGCGCCAGCAGCCAAGCACCAGTCGACACCGGGGAGCTGTTTTTT; cdr3_aa: CASSQAPVDTGELFF
v_call: TRBV7-9; j_call: TRBJ2-7; d_call: TRBD1; clone_size: NA; cdr3_nt: TGTGCCAGCAGCTACCAAACAGGGGGCAGCTACGAGCAGTACTTC; cdr3_aa: CASSYQTGGSYEQYF
v_call: TRBV29-1; j_call: TRBJ2-3; d_call: NA; clone_size: few; cdr3_nt: TGCAGCGTTGTCTTAGCGACAGATACGCAGTATTTT; cdr3_aa: CSVVLATDTQYF
v_call: TRBV11-2; j_call: TRBJ1-5; d_call: NA; clone_size: NA; cdr3_nt: NA; cdr3_aa: CASSFYICSTGAGSNQPQHF
v_call: TRBV5-4; j_call: TRBJ1-1; d_call: NA; clone_size: NA; cdr3_nt: TGTGCCAGCAGCTTGGGGCTAGCCACTGAAGCTTTCTTT; cdr3_aa: CASSLGLATEAFF
v_call: TRBV4-3; j_call: TRBJ2-3; d_call: TRBD2; clone_size: NA; cdr3_nt: TGCGCCAGCAGCCAAGATGGGACTAGCGGGGGTTACACAGATACGCAGTATTTT; cdr3_aa: CASSQDGTSGGYTDTQYF
v_call: TRBV4-2; j_call: TRBJ1-2; d_call: NA; clone_size: few; cdr3_nt: TGTGCCAGCAGCCAAGATGTAGGGGCGGGGACTTATGGCTACACCTTC; cdr3_aa: CASSQDVGAGTYGYTF
v_call: TRBV6-2/TRBV6-3; j_call: TRBJ1-1; d_call: NA; clone_size: NA; cdr3_nt: TGTGTCACAGGGCTGGGCACTGAAGCTTTCTTT; cdr3_aa: CVTGLGTEAFF
v_call: TRBV7-7; j_call: TRBJ2-3; d_call: NA; clone_size: medium-sized; cdr3_nt: TGTGCCAGCTCCCAGACGGGCTTCACAGATACGCAGTATTTT; cdr3_aa: CASSQTGFTDTQYF
v_call: TRBV14; j_call: TRBJ2-1; d_call: NA; clone_size: medium-sized; cdr3_nt: TGTGCCAGCAGCCGCGTGGGGGAGAGCTCCTACAATGAGCAGTTCTTC; cdr3_aa: CASSRVGESSYNEQFF
v_call: TRBV4-3; j_call: TRBJ2-3; d_call: TRBD2; clone_size: NA; cdr3_nt: TGCGCCAGCAGCCAACTTAGCGGGGCCTTATCGGATGAGCAGTATTTT; cdr3_aa: CASSQLSGALSDEQYF
v_call: TRBV4-2; j_call: TRBJ2-1; d_call: NA; clone_size: NA; cdr3_nt: TGTGCCAGCAGCCAAGGGAACGCAAACACCGGGGAGCTGTTCTTC; cdr3_aa: CASSQGNANTGELFF
v_call: TRBV30; j_call: TRBJ2-5; d_call: NA; clone_size: NA; cdr3_nt: TGTGCCTGGGTTCAAGAGACCCAGTACTTC; cdr3_aa: CAWVQETQYF
v_call: TRBV4-3; j_call: TRBJ2-1; d_call: TRBD2; clone_size: medium-sized; cdr3_nt: TGCGCCAGCAGCCAAGGAGCGGGAGCGGGCAATGAGCAGTTCTTC; cdr3_aa: CASSQGAGAGNEQFF
v_call: TRBV7-3; j_call: TRBJ1-1; d_call: NA; clone_size: NA; cdr3_nt: TGTGCCAGCAGCTTTTCCGTGGGGGAATACACTGAAGCTTTCTTT; cdr3_aa: CASSFSVGEYTEAFF